The 19 T cell receptor beta chains below were found in one sample sequenced in a study of blood T cell repertoires in COVID-19. Sequenced by immunoSEQ multiplex PCR; TCRdb stores in-frame clones only, minus some. The table lists about 520,000 clones, around 85% of them singletons. Sequencing was performed on peripheral blood. These receptors were taken from a human donor in a cohort sampled during active COVID-19.

This chain links TRBV5-1 with TRBJ2-1; tentative D call: TRBD1 (6 bases). Trimming took off 0 bases at V and 7 bases at J, with 11 bases between the two ends. This CDR3 is 14 amino acids long. From germline, CDR1 is SGHRS and CDR2 YFSETQ. The chain's CDR3 is CASSLVLGANEQFF. The CDR3 DNA reads TGCGCCAGCAGCTTGGTCCTGGGGGCGAATGAGCAGTTCTTC. Looking up the rest from reference TRBV5-1 and TRBJ2-1 gives the full variable domain: KAGVTQTPRYLIKTRGQQVTLSCSPISGHRSVSWYQQTPGQGLQFLFEYFSETQRNKGNFPGRFSGRQFSNSRSEMNVSTLELGDSALYLCASSLVLGANEQFFGPGTRLTVL.

V usage is TRBV11-3 and J usage is TRBJ2-2; unclear D gene. V was trimmed by 5 bases and J by 6 bases, leaving 7 bases between them. Germline V lookup: CDR1 SGHNT, CDR2 YENEEA. The CDR3 runs 12 residues. In DNA, the CDR3 is TGTGCCAGCAGCCCCCCTGCCGGGGAGCTGTTTTTT. Translation gives CASSPPAGELFF.

The chain uses TRBV11-2 and TRBJ2-1; 7 positions agree with TRBD2. The length of the CDR3 is 15 residues. V lost 5 bases, J lost 2 bases, and 6 bases stayed unmatched. CDR1 is SGHAT, CDR2 FQNNGV, per germline. CDR3 in amino acids: CASSPLRGAYNEQFF. The CDR3 nucleotides read TGTGCCAGCAGCCCTTTACGGGGGGCCTACAATGAGCAGTTCTTC.

This clone was seen at least ten times. The rearrangement links TRBV2 to TRBJ2-3; 8 nucleotides match TRBD1. The CDR3 is 13 amino acids. V shed 6 bases, J shed 5 bases, and the junction held 4 bases outside the gene matches. Germline V gene sequence: CDR1 SNHLY, CDR2 FYNNEI. The CDR3 DNA reads TGTGCCAGCAGCCCGACAGGGGTAGATACGCAGTATTTT. Encoded protein: CASSPTGVDTQYF.

The V and J genes are TRBV14 and TRBJ1-1; 9 bases map to TRBD1. V was clipped by 4 bases and J by 6 bases; unmatched bases: 6. The CDR3 loop spans 14 amino acids. In germline, CDR1 is SGHDN, CDR2 FVKESK. The CDR3 DNA is TGTGCCAGCAGCCCAGTCGGGACAGGGCCTGAAGCTTTCTTT. Amino acids: CASSPVGTGPEAFF.

The CDR3 here is CASSESGTPGGYTF. The CDR3 DNA is TGCGCCAGCAGTGAGTCGGGTACGCCAGGGGGCTACACCTTC. The gene calls are TRBV10-1 and TRBJ1-2; the D gene is possibly TRBD1 (5 bases). Deletions cut 0 bases from V and 8 bases from J, with 13 bases between. Per germline, CDR1 WNHNN and CDR2 SYGVQD (reference sequence). CDR3 length: 14 amino acids.

The chain combines TRBV19 with TRBJ1-5; possibly TRBD1 for D (5 bases). CDR3 length: 12 residues. The V gene lost 7 bases and the J gene lost 4 bases, with 8 bases spanning the gap. The V gene's germline CDR1 is LNHDA and CDR2 SQIVND (reference sequence). CDR3 loop: CASTQANQPQHF. In nucleotides, the CDR3 is TGTGCCAGTACACAGGCGAATCAGCCCCAGCATTTT.

This chain joins TRBV30 and TRBJ1-4; D remains unclear. V was shortened by 0 bases and J by 5 bases, with 7 bases between the two germline ends. Germline CDR1 is GTSNPN and CDR2 is SVGIG (reference sequence). The CDR3 has 13 residues. The CDR3 region is CAWSVRGNEKLFF. The CDR3 region has the DNA TGTGCCTGGAGTGTACGGGGAAATGAAAAACTGTTTTTT.

This sequence joins TRBV6-6 and TRBJ2-7, with D possibly TRBD2 on 6 matching bases. The V gene lost 0 bases and the J gene lost 9 bases, with 12 bases spanning the gap. CDR1 is MNHNY, CDR2 SVGAGI, per germline (reference sequence). The CDR3 length is 13 residues. The CDR3 is CASSYSPREVQYF. CDR3 sequence (DNA): TGTGCCAGCAGTTACTCTCCCAGGGAGGTGCAGTACTTC.

The V gene is TRBV6-5, the J gene TRBJ1-2; TRBD1 aligns across 9 bases. Germline CDR1 is MNHEY and CDR2 is SVGAGI. With V trimmed by 5 bases and J by 8 bases, 9 bases remained unmatched. This CDR3 contains 14 residues. The CDR3 region is CASSSQQGAGGYTF. The CDR3 DNA is TGTGCCAGCAGTAGCCAACAGGGGGCTGGGGGCTACACCTTC.

This clone was seen a handful of times. The chain has TRBV5-6 and TRBJ1-2; perhaps TRBD1 as D (5 bases). Germline V gene lookup returns CDR1 SGHDT and CDR2 YYEEEE. V was trimmed by 1 base and J by 8 bases, leaving 18 bases between them. This CDR3 has 15 amino acids. The CDR3 region is CASSLSAGPRMGYTF. The CDR3 DNA sequence: TGTGCCAGCAGCTTGTCCGCAGGGCCGAGGATGGGCTACACCTTC. Looking up the rest from reference TRBV5-6 and TRBJ1-2 gives the full variable domain: DAGVTQSPTHLIKTRGQQVTLRCSPKSGHDTVSWYQQALGQGPQFIFQYYEEEERQRGNFPDRFSGHQFPNYSSELNVNALLLGDSALYLCASSLSAGPRMGYTFGSGTRLTVV.

The chain joins TRBV6-7 to TRBJ2-2; 8 nucleotides line up with TRBD2. TRBV6-7 is flagged as an ORF with uncertain function. The CDR3 spans 15 residues. Trimming removed 5 bases from V and 7 bases from J; junction bases left unmatched: 9. The CDR3 DNA sequence: TGTGCCAGCAGTGAAGCGGGAGAATATGTCGGGGAGCTGTTTTTT. Translated, it gives CASSEAGEYVGELFF.

The chain links TRBV7-8 to TRBJ2-7; D may be TRBD1 (6 bases). The CDR3 sequence is 13 residues long. V gave up 8 bases and J gave up 5 bases, with 16 bases separating them. CDR1 is SGHVS and CDR2 is FQNEAQ in the germline V gene. CDR3 region: CASAKQGRNEQYF. The CDR3 DNA is TGTGCCAGCGCCAAACAGGGTAGGAACGAGCAGTACTTC.

This clone was seen a handful of times. The chain uses TRBV11-1 and TRBJ2-1; 10 positions agree with TRBD2. The CDR3 runs 15 residues. V dropped 2 bases and J dropped 14; count of bases not matched to a gene: 12. CDR1 SGHAT and CDR2 FQDESV come from the germline V gene (reference sequence). The CDR3 reads CASSLRGLAGDGEFF. The CDR3 DNA is TGTGCCAGCAGCTTAAGAGGGCTAGCGGGAGACGGAGAGTTCTTC.

This chain links TRBV2 with TRBJ1-3, with 9 bases matching TRBD1. This CDR3 is built from 16 residues. With V trimmed by 2 bases and J by 4 bases, 6 bases remained unmatched. Germline V lookup: CDR1 SNHLY, CDR2 FYNNEI. CDR3 sequence reads: CASSESRTGEGNTIYF. The CDR3 nucleotides are TGTGCCAGCAGTGAAAGTCGGACAGGGGAAGGAAACACCATATATTTT.

The rearrangement links TRBV27 to TRBJ1-4; 7 bases are a match to TRBD1. The CDR3 runs to 15 residues. Germline V CDR1 and CDR2: MNHEY, SMNVEV (reference sequence). V dropped 6 bases and J dropped 2; count of bases not matched to a gene: 6. Here the CDR3 reads CASSPGQVTNEKLFF. In DNA form, the CDR3 reads TGTGCCAGCAGCCCCGGACAGGTTACTAATGAAAAACTGTTTTTT.

This sequence joins TRBV3-1 (or the pseudogene TRBV3-2) and TRBJ2-7, with TRBD2 matching over 13 bases. After removal of 3 bases from V and 4 bases from J, the junction contained 6 bases not matched to a gene. Germline CDR1 LGHDT, CDR2 YNNKEL (reference sequence). The CDR3 covers 16 residues. In nucleotides, the CDR3 is TGTGCCAGCAGCCAGGGGACTAGCGGGACGCTATACGAGCAGTACTTC. Protein product: CASSQGTSGTLYEQYF.

The V and J genes are TRBV18 and TRBJ2-2; 9 bases match TRBD2. Germline V gene lookup returns CDR1 KGHSH and CDR2 LQKENI. The junction had 22 bases not matched to a gene; V was cut back by 4 bases and J by 1 base. The CDR3 has 22 residues. This chain's CDR3 is CASSLISAGLAALNLNTGELFF. Here the CDR3 DNA reads TGTGCCAGCTCACTAATTTCAGCGGGACTAGCAGCCCTTAACCTGAACACCGGGGAGCTGTTTTTT.

The V gene is TRBV30, the J gene TRBJ1-1; 7 nucleotides align to TRBD1. Trimming removed 3 bases from V and 4 bases from J; junction bases left unmatched: 5. Germline CDR1 is GTSNPN and CDR2 is SVGIG (reference sequence). The CDR3 runs 13 residues. This CDR3 is CAWSAGQVTEAFF. As DNA, the CDR3 is TGTGCCTGGAGCGCAGGACAGGTCACTGAAGCTTTCTTT.